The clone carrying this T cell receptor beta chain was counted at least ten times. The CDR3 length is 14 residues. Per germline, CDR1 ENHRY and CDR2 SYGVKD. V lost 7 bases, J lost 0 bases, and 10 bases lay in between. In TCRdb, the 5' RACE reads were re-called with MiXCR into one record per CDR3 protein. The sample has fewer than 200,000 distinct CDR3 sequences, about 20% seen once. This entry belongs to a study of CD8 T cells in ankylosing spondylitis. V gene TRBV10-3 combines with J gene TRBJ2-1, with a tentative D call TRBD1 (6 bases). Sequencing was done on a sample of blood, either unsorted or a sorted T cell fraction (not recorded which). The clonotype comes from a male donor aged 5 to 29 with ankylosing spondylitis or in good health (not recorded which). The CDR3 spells CAIKRTDSYNEQFF. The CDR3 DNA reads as TGTGCCATCAAAAGGACAGACTCCTACAATGAGCAGTTCTTC.